This T cell receptor (beta chain) comes out of a study of cytomegalovirus exposure and HLA in healthy donors. Overall study findings and caveats: Later analysis identified 16,000 or so TCR beta sequences associated with HLA alleles, using a false discovery rate threshold of 0.05.

Comments on this clone: Its specificity is unknown.

PCR primers comprised 60 Vbeta and 13 Jbeta primers. The protocol was immunoSEQ multiplex PCR, while the TCRdb copy is restricted to in-frame clones and leaves out a portion. The table has under 100,000 clones, more than 75% seen once. This CDR3 has 16 residues. Germline CDR1 and CDR2: ENHRY and SYGVKD. V was pared by 6 bases and J by 9 bases, with 12 bases of the junction left unmatched. The chain couples TRBV10-3 to TRBJ2-1; TRBD1 agrees at 12 bases. This clonotype was obtained from a human donor in good health. The material sequenced was PBMCs. CDR3 amino acids: CAIREASGQGASEQFF. The CDR3 coding sequence is TGTGCCATCAGGGAGGCATCGGGACAGGGGGCAAGTGAGCAGTTCTTC.